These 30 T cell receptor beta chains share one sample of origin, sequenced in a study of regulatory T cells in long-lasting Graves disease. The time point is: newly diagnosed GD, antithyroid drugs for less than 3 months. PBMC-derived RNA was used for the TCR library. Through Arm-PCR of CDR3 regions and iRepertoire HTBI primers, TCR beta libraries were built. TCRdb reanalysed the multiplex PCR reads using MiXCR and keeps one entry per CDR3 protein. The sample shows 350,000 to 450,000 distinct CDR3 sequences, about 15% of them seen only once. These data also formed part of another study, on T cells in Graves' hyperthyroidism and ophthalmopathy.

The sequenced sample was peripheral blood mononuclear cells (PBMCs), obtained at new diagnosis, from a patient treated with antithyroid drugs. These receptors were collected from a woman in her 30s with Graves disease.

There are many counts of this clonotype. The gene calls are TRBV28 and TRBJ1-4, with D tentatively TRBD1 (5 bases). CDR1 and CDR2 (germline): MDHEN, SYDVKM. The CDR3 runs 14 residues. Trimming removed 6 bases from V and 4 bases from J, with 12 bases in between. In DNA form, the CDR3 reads TGTGCCAGCAGGGAGGGACGGATTAATGAAAAACTGTTTTTT. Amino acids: CASREGRINEKLFF.

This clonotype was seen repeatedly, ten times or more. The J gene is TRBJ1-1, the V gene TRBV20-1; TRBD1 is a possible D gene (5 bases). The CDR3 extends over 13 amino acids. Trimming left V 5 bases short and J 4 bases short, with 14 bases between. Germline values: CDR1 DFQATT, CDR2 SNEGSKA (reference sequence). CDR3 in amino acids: CSASRSGLTEAFF. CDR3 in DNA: TGCAGTGCTTCCCGGTCAGGGCTCACTGAAGCTTTCTTT.

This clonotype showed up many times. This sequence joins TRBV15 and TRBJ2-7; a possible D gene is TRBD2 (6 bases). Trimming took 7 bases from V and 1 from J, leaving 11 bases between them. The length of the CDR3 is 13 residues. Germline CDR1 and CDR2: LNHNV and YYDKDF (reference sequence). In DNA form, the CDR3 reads TGTGCCACCAAAGGGGCGGGATCCTACGAGCAGTACTTC. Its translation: CATKGAGSYEQYF.

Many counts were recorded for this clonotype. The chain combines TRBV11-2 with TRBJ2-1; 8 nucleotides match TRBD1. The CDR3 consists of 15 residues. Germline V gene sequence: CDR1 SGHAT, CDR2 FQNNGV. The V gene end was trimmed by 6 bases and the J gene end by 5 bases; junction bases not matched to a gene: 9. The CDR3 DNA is TGTGCCAGCAGGAGAATACAGGGACAGGACAATGAGCAGTTCTTC. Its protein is CASRRIQGQDNEQFF. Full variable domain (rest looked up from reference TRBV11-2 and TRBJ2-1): EAGVAQSPRYKIIEKRQSVAFWCNPISGHATLYWYQQILGQGPKLLIQFQNNGVVDDSQLPKDRFSAERLKGVDSTLKIQPAKLEDSAVYLCASRRIQGQDNEQFFGPGTRLTVL.

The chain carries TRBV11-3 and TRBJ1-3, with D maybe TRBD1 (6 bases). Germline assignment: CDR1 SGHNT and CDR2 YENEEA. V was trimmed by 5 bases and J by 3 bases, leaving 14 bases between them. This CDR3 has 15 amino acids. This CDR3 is CASSAWGLVGNTIYF. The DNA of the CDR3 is TGTGCCAGCAGCGCGTGGGGGCTGGTTGGAAACACCATATATTTT.

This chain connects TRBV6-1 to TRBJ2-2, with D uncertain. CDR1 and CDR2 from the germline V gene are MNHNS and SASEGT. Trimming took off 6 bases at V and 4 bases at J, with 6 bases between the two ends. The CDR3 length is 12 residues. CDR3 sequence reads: CASRVTTGELFF. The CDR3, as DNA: TGTGCCAGCAGGGTAACCACCGGGGAGCTGTTTTTT.

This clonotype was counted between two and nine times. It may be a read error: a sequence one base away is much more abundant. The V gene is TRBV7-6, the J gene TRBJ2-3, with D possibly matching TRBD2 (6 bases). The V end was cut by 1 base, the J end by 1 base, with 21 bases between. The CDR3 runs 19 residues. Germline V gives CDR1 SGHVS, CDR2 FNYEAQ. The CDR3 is CASSLGSHRRDAGTDTQYF. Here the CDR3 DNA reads TGTGCCAGCAGCTTAGGTAGCCACCGGCGGGACGCCGGCACAGATACGCAGTATTTT.

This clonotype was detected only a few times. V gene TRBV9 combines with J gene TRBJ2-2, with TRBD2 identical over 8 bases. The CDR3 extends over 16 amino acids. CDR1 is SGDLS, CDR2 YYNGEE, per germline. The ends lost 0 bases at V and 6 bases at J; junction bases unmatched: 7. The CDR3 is CASSVATGGLAGELFF. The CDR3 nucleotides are TGTGCCAGCAGCGTAGCCACGGGGGGGCTAGCCGGGGAGCTGTTTTTT.

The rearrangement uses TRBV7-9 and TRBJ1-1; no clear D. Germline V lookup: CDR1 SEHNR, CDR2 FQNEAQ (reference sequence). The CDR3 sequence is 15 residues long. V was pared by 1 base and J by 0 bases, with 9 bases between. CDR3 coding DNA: TGTGCCAGCAGCTTAGAGAACAGTCTGAACACTGAAGCTTTCTTT. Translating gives CASSLENSLNTEAFF.

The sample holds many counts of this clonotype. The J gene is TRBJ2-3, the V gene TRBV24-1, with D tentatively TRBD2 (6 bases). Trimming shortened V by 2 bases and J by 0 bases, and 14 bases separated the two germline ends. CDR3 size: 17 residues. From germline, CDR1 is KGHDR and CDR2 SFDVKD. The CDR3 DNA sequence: TGTGCCACCAGTGATTCCCACTCAAGCGGGAGCACAGATACGCAGTATTTT. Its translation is CATSDSHSSGSTDTQYF.

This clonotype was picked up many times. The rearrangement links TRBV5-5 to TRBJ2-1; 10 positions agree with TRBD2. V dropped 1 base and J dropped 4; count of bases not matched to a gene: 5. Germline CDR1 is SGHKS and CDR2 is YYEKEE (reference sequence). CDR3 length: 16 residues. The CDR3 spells CASSLLTSGPYNEQFF. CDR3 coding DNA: TGTGCCAGCAGCTTGCTGACTAGCGGGCCTTACAATGAGCAGTTCTTC.

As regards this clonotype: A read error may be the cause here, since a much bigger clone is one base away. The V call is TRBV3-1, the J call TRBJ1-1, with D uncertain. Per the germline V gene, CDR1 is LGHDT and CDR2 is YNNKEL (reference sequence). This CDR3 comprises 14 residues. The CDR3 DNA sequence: TGTGCCGGCAGCCAAGATCGCCACCGAAAGGGAGCTTTCTTT. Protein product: CAGSQDRHRKGAFF. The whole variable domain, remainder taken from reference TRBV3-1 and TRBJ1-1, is DTAVSQTPKYLVTQMGNDKSIKCEQNLGHDTMYWYKQDSKKFLKIMFSYNNKELIINETVPNRFSPKSPDKAHLNLHINSLELGDSAVYFCAGSQDRHRKGAFFGQGTRLTVV.

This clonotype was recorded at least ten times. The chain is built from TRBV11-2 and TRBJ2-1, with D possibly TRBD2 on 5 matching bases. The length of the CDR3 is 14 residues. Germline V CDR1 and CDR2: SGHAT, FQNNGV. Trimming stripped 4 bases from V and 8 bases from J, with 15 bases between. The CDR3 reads CASSSKPASYEQFF. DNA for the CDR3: TGTGCCAGCAGCTCCAAGCCCGCTAGCTATGAGCAGTTCTTC.

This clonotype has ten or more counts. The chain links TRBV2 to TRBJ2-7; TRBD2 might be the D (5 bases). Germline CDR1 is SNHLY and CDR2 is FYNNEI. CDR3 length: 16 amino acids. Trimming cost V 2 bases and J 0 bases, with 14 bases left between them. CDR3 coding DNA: TGTGCCAGCAGTGAATCTAGCTTGGGGTCCTCCTACGAGCAGTACTTC. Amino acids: CASSESSLGSSYEQYF.

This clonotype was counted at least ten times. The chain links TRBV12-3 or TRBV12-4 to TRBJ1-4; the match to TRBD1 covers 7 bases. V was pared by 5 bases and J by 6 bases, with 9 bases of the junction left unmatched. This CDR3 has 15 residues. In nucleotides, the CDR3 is TGTGCCAGCAGTCTTGGCGACAGGGAGTATGAAAAACTGTTTTTT. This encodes CASSLGDREYEKLFF.

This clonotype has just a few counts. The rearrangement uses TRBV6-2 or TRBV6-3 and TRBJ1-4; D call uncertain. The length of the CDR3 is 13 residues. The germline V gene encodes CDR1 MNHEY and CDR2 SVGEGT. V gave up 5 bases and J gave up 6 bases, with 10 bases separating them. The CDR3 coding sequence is TGTGCCAGCAGTATGGTCCCCGATGAAAAACTGTTTTTT. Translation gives CASSMVPDEKLFF.

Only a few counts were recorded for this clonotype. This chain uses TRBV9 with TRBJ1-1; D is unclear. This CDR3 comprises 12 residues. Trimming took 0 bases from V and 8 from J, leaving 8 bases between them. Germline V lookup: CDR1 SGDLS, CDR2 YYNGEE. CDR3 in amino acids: CASSVDLGEAFF. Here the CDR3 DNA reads TGTGCCAGCAGCGTAGATCTAGGAGAAGCTTTCTTT. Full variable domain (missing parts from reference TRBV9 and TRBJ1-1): DSGVTQTPKHLITATGQRVTLRCSPRSGDLSVYWYQQSLDQGLQFLIQYYNGEERAKGNILERFSAQQFPDLHSELNLSSLELGDSALYFCASSVDLGEAFFGQGTRLTVV.

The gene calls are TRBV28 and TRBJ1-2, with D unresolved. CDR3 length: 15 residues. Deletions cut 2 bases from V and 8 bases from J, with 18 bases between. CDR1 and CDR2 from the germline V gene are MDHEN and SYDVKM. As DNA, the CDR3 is TGTGCCAGCAGTTTAGTCGGCCGCTCGGGAGTCGGCTACACCTTC. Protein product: CASSLVGRSGVGYTF.

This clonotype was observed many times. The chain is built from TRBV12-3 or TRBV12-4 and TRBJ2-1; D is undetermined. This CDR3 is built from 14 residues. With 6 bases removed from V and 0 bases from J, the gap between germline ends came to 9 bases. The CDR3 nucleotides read TGTGCCAGCAGCCCCGGTGGCTCCTACAATGAGCAGTTCTTC. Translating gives CASSPGGSYNEQFF.

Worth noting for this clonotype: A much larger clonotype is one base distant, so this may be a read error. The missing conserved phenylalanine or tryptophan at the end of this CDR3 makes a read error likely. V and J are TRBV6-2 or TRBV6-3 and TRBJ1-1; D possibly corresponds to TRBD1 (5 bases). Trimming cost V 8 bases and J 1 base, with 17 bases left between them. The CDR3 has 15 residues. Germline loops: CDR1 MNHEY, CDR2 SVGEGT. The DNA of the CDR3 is TGTGCCAGCCATAATCGACAGTTAACGAACACTGAAGCTTTCTCT. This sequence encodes CASHNRQLTNTEAFS.

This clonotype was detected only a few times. This CDR3 is CAWSRGGQETQYF. Here the CDR3 DNA reads TGTGCCTGGAGTCGCGGGGGACAAGAGACCCAGTACTTC. The rearrangement uses TRBV30 and TRBJ2-5; 7 nucleotides match TRBD2. The germline V gene encodes CDR1 GTSNPN and CDR2 SVGIG (reference sequence). The ends lost 2 bases at V and 2 bases at J; junction bases unmatched: 2. CDR3 length: 13 amino acids.

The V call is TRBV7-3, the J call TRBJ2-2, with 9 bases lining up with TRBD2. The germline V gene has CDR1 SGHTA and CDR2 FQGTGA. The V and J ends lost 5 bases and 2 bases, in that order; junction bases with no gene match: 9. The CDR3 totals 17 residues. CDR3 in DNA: TGTGCCAGCAGCAGGACCGGGACTAGCCTCAACACCGGGGAGCTGTTTTTT. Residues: CASSRTGTSLNTGELFF.

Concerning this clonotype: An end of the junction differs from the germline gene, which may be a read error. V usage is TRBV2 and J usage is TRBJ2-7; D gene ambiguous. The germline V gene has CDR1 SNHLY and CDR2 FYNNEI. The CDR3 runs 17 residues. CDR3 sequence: CAISEPIAVTQTYEQYF. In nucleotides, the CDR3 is TGTGCCATCAGTGAGCCCATCGCGGTGACTCAGACCTACGAGCAGTACTTC.

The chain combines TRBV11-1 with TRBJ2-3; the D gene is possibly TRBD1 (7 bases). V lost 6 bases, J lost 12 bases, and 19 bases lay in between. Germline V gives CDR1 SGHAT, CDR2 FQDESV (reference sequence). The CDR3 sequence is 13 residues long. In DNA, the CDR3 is TGTGCCAGCAGTTCGCAAGGCGGGACAGTTCAGTATTTT. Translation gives CASSSQGGTVQYF.

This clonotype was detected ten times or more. The DNA of the CDR3 is TGCAGTGCTGCCGGGACTAGCGACTACAATGAGCAGTTCTTC. Translating gives CSAAGTSDYNEQFF. This chain links TRBV20-1 with TRBJ2-1; TRBD2 matches at 10 bases. This CDR3 spans 14 amino acids. Germline CDR1 is DFQATT and CDR2 is SNEGSKA (reference sequence). V lost 5 bases and J lost 3; bases outside the gene matches: 4.

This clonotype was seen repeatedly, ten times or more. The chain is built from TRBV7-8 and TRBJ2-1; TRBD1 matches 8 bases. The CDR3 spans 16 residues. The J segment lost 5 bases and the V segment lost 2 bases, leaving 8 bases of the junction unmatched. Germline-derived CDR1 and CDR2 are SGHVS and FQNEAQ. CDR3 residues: CASSLTRTGRNNEQFF. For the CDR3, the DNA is TGTGCCAGCAGCTTAACGAGGACAGGGAGAAACAATGAGCAGTTCTTC. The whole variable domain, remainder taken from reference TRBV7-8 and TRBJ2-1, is GAGVSQSPRYKVAKRGQDVALRCDPISGHVSLFWYQQALGQGPEFLTYFQNEAQLDKSGLPSDRFFAERPEGSVSTLKIQRTQQEDSAVYLCASSLTRTGRNNEQFFGPGTRLTVL.

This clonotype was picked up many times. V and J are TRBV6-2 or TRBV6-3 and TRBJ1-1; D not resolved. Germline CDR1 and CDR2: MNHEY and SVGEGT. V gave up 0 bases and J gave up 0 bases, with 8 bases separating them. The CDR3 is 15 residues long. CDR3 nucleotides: TGTGCCAGCAGTTACTCATCCGTATTGAACACTGAAGCTTTCTTT. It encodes CASSYSSVLNTEAFF.

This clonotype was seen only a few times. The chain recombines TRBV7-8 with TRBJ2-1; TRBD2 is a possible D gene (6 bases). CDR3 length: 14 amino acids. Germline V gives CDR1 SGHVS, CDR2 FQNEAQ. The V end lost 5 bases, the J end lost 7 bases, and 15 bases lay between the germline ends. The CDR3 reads CASSTLAETNEQFF. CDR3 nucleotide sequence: TGTGCCAGCAGCACCTTAGCGGAAACTAATGAGCAGTTCTTC.

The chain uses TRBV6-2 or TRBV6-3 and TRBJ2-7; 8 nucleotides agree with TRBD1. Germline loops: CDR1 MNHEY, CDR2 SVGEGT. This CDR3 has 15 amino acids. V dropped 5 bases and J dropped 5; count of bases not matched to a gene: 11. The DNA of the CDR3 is TGTGCCAGCAGTCCCGGGACAGGCCCCGGGGACGAGCAGTACTTC. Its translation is CASSPGTGPGDEQYF.

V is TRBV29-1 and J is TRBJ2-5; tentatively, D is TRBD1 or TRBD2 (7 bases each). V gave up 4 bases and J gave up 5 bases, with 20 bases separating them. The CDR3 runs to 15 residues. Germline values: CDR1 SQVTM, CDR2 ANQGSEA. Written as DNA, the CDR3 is TGCAGCGTTGGAGAGGGCAGGGGGAGGGCGGAGACCCAGTACTTC. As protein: CSVGEGRGRAETQYF.